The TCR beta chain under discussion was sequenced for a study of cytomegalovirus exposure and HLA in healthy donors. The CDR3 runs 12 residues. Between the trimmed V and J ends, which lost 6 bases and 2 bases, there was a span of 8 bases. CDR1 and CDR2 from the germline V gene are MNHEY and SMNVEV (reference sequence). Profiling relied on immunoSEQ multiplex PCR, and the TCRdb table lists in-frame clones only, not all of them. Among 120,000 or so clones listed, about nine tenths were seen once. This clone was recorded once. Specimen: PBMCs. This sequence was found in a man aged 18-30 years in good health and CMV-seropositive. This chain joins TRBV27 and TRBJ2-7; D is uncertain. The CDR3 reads CASRYRAYEQYF. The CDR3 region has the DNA TGTGCCAGCAGGTACCGGGCCTACGAGCAGTACTTC.